The 3 T cell receptor beta chains below were found in one sample sequenced in a study of CD8 T cells in Susac syndrome. Reverse transcription of 0.5 to 1 ug RNA was carried out with random hexamers. Each CDR3 protein is one row after TCRdb ran MiXCR on the immunoSEQ multiplex PCR reads. This repertoire shows some 130,000 distinct CDR3 sequences, 85% to 95% found once; its top ten account for more than 0.15%. Material: CD8+ T cells from PBMCs. These receptor sequences come from a human donor with Susac syndrome.

The chain carries TRBV29-1 and TRBJ2-3, with D unresolved. Per the germline V gene, CDR1 is SQVTM and CDR2 is ANQGSEA. This CDR3 region has 16 residues. V was cut by 3 bases and J by 2 bases, with 18 bases left in between. This chain's CDR3 is CSVEAPNPAFTDTQYF. Here the CDR3 DNA reads TGCAGCGTTGAGGCGCCTAATCCCGCCTTCACAGATACGCAGTATTTT.

This clonotype was detected once. This chain connects TRBV20-1 to TRBJ2-4; possible D gene TRBD1, 5 bases. In germline, CDR1 is DFQATT, CDR2 SNEGSKA (reference sequence). This CDR3 is 12 amino acids long. With 5 bases removed from V and 5 bases from J, the gap between germline ends came to 10 bases. Here the CDR3 DNA reads TGCAGTGCTCGGACATGGGAAAACATTCAGTACTTC. Its translation is CSARTWENIQYF.

The chain recombines TRBV27 with TRBJ2-1, with D maybe TRBD1 (5 bases). The CDR3 contains 11 residues. Trimming took off 10 bases at V and 7 bases at J, with 11 bases between the two ends. CDR1 is MNHEY, CDR2 SMNVEV, per germline (reference sequence). In DNA, the CDR3 is TGTGCCATCGCCAGGGCGAATGAGCAGTTCTTC. This translates into CAIARANEQFF.